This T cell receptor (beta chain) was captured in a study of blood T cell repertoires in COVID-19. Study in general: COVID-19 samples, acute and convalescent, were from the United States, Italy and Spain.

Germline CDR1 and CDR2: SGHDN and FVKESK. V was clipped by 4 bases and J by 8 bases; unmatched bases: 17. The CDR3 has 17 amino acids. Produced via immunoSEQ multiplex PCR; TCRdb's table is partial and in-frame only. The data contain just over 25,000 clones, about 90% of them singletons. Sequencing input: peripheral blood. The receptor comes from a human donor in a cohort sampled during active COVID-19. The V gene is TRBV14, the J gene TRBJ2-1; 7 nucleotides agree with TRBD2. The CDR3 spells CASSLARLAPSTYEQFF. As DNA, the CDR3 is TGTGCCAGCAGCCTTGCTCGACTAGCTCCCTCAACCTATGAGCAGTTCTTC.